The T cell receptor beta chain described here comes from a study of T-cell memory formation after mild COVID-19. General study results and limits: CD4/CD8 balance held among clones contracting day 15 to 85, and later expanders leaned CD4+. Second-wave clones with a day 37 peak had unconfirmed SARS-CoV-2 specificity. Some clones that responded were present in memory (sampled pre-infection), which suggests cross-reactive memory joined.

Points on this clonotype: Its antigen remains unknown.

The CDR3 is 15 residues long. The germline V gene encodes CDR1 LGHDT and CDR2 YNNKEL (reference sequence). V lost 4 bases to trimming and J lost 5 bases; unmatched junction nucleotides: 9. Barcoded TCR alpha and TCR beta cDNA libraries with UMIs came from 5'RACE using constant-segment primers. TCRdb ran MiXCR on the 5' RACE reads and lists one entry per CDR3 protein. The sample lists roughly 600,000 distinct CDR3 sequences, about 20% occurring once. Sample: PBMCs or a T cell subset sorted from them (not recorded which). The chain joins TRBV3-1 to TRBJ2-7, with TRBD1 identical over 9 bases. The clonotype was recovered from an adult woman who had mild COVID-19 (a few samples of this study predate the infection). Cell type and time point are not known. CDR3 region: CASSPVQGAMDEQYF. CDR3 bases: TGTGCCAGCAGCCCCGTACAGGGGGCCATGGACGAGCAGTACTTC.